The clone carrying this T cell receptor (beta chain) was recorded at least ten times. The data stem from a study of T cells in Graves' hyperthyroidism and ophthalmopathy. There were TCR beta CDR3 regions amplified from RNA transcripts. HTBI primers drove first-round RT-PCR of the TCR CDR3. MiXCR was run by TCRdb on the multiplex PCR reads, yielding one entry per CDR3 protein. The sample lists approximately 560,000 distinct CDR3 sequences, approximately 14% occurring once. CDR1 is SGHTA and CDR2 is FQGNSA in the germline V gene. V trimming: 2 bases; J trimming: 1 base; junction bases outside the gene matches: 6. The CDR3 has 16 residues.

The chain employs TRBV7-2 and TRBJ2-3; TRBD2 agrees at 7 bases. The sample comprised blood. This clonotype was sampled from a woman between 25 and 40 years old with Graves' hyperthyroidism. In DNA, the CDR3 is TGTGCCAGCAGCTTACATCGGCTAGCGGGCACAGATACGCAGTATTTT. Protein sequence: CASSLHRLAGTDTQYF. Complete variable domain (other parts from reference TRBV7-2 and TRBJ2-3): GAGVSQSPSNKVTEKGKDVELRCDPISGHTALYWYRQSLGQGLEFLIYFQGNSAPDKSGLPSDRFSAERTGGSVSTLTIQRTQQEDSAVYLCASSLHRLAGTDTQYFGPGTRLTVL.